Below are 24 T cell receptor beta chains sequenced from a single sample in a study of cytomegalovirus exposure and HLA in healthy donors. A multiplex PCR was run with 60 Vbeta primers and 13 Jbeta primers. Generated by immunoSEQ multiplex PCR, the TCRdb table keeps only in-frame clones and is missing some. In the table there are some 160,000 clones, around 80% of which are singletons. Sample: PBMCs. These receptors all stem from a male donor in good health and CMV-seropositive.

The rearrangement links TRBV11-3 to TRBJ2-5, with TRBD2 identical over 12 bases. CDR1 SGHNT and CDR2 YENEEA come from the germline V gene. The length of the CDR3 is 15 residues. V shed 1 base and J 3 bases; nucleotides not matched to a gene: 0. CDR3 in DNA: TGTGCCAGCAGCTTAGGGACTAGCGGGAAAGAGACCCAGTACTTC. Translated: CASSLGTSGKETQYF.

This rearrangement joins TRBV6-1 to TRBJ2-1, with TRBD2 as a possible D gene (5 bases). The CDR3 covers 15 residues. Germline V CDR1 and CDR2: MNHNS, SASEGT. V lost 6 bases, J lost 8 bases, and 20 bases lay in between. CDR3 in DNA: TGTGCCAGCAGCTCCGGGATCCCAACCCAATATGAGCAGTTCTTC. Protein product: CASSSGIPTQYEQFF.

This sequence joins TRBV5-8 and TRBJ2-7, with 7 bases lining up with TRBD1. The V gene end was trimmed by 2 bases and the J gene end by 3 bases; junction bases not matched to a gene: 11. The CDR3 covers 16 residues. CDR1 is SGHTS, CDR2 YDEGEE, per germline. As DNA, the CDR3 is TGTGCCAGCAGCTTCACGACAGGGCTCCTCTTCTACGAGCAGTACTTC. It is translated as CASSFTTGLLFYEQYF. The complete variable domain, with remaining parts taken from reference TRBV5-8 and TRBJ2-7, reads EAGVTQSPTHLIKTRGQQATLRCSPISGHTSVYWYQQALGLGLQFLLWYDEGEERNRGNFPPRFSGRQFPNYSSELNVNALELEDSALYLCASSFTTGLLFYEQYFGPGTRLTVT.

This clone was observed a handful of times. The chain couples TRBV5-5 to TRBJ2-7; 8 bases match TRBD2. CDR1 is SGHKS and CDR2 is YYEKEE in the germline V gene (reference sequence). This CDR3 contains 14 residues. V trimming: 3 bases; J trimming: 2 bases; junction bases outside the gene matches: 4. The chain's CDR3 is CASSSTSVPYEQYF. The CDR3, as DNA: TGTGCCAGCAGCTCGACTAGCGTCCCCTACGAGCAGTACTTC.

CDR3 in DNA: TGTGCCAGTACCTTCGGTGGGGGGGGAGCTATGGATACGCAGTATTTT. It codes for CASTFGGGGAMDTQYF. The chain uses TRBV19 and TRBJ2-3, with 7 bases fitting TRBD2. Germline CDR1 reads LNHDA; CDR2 reads SQIVND (reference sequence). V was clipped by 7 bases and J by 6 bases; unmatched bases: 16. This CDR3 is 16 amino acids long.

This sequence joins TRBV5-1 and TRBJ2-7; TRBD1 agrees at 8 bases. V was clipped by 2 bases and J by 7 bases; unmatched bases: 5. The CDR3 runs to 13 residues. Germline CDR1 SGHRS, CDR2 YFSETQ. The CDR3 loop is CASSFGQGGEQYF. The CDR3 nucleotides are TGCGCCAGCAGCTTTGGACAGGGTGGGGAGCAGTACTTC.

This chain links TRBV2 with TRBJ2-3, with 8 bases fitting TRBD2. Per the germline V gene, CDR1 is SNHLY and CDR2 is FYNNEI. CDR3 length equals 14 residues. The J segment lost 8 bases and the V segment lost 6 bases, leaving 10 bases of the junction unmatched. CDR3 amino acids: CASRGSGRSGTQYF. The CDR3 DNA sequence: TGTGCCAGCAGGGGGAGCGGGAGATCGGGTACGCAGTATTTT.

The V call is TRBV6-1, the J call TRBJ1-5; D not certain. V dropped 5 bases and J dropped 5 bases, with 10 bases sitting between them. Germline V CDR1 and CDR2: MNHNS, SASEGT. CDR3 length: 13 residues. The CDR3 loop reads CASSQLIYQPQHF. DNA for the CDR3: TGTGCCAGCAGTCAGTTGATATATCAGCCCCAGCATTTT.

The chain is built from TRBV2 and TRBJ1-5; 12 positions agree with TRBD1. The CDR3 runs to 16 residues. CDR1 and CDR2 from the germline V gene are SNHLY and FYNNEI. V dropped 5 bases and J dropped 5; count of bases not matched to a gene: 7. The CDR3 coding sequence is TGTGCCAGCAGTATGTTTGGGACAGGGGGCGATCAGCCCCAGCATTTT. Its protein is CASSMFGTGGDQPQHF.

The chain recombines TRBV28 with TRBJ2-2, with D perhaps TRBD1 (5 bases). This CDR3 is 13 amino acids long. CDR1 MDHEN and CDR2 SYDVKM come from the germline V gene. The V end was cut by 8 bases, the J end by 1 base, with 8 bases between. The CDR3 spells CASRTGNTGELFF. CDR3 DNA: TGTGCCAGCCGAACAGGGAACACCGGGGAGCTGTTTTTT.

This clone was picked up a small number of times. This chain links TRBV28 with TRBJ2-2; 7 nucleotides line up with TRBD2. The CDR3 runs 14 residues. J gave up 2 bases and V 9 bases, and 6 bases lay outside the gene matches. CDR1 and CDR2 (germline): MDHEN, SYDVKM. The CDR3 bases are TGTGCCAGTGGGGGACTATCTAACACCGGGGAGCTGTTTTTT. This sequence encodes CASGGLSNTGELFF.

The J gene is TRBJ2-5, the V gene TRBV4-2; 9 bases agree with TRBD2. The CDR3 runs 15 residues. The ends lost 0 bases at V and 4 bases at J; junction bases unmatched: 3. The germline V gene has CDR1 LGHNA and CDR2 YNFKEQ. As DNA, the CDR3 is TGTGCCAGCAGCCAAGAGCGGGAGGGCCGAGAGACCCAGTACTTC. Translation: CASSQEREGRETQYF.

The rearrangement joins TRBV27 to TRBJ1-2, with D perhaps TRBD1 (6 bases). The CDR3 covers 13 residues. V dropped 5 bases and J dropped 4 bases, with 11 bases sitting between them. Per germline, CDR1 MNHEY and CDR2 SMNVEV (reference sequence). The CDR3 sequence: CASSRTVLYGYTF. CDR3 bases: TGTGCCAGCAGTCGGACAGTACTCTATGGCTACACCTTC.

The chain combines TRBV4-3 with TRBJ1-4; 9 bases map to TRBD1. Germline CDR1 and CDR2: LGHNA and YSLEER. The J segment lost 5 bases and the V segment lost 1 base, leaving 5 bases of the junction unmatched. This CDR3 comprises 16 residues. This chain's CDR3 is CASSQGGGTGNEKLFF. In nucleotides, the CDR3 is TGCGCCAGCAGCCAAGGGGGAGGGACAGGGAATGAAAAACTGTTTTTT.

The chain employs TRBV5-4 and TRBJ1-2; 7 bases are shared with TRBD1. The V gene end was trimmed by 4 bases and the J gene end by 8 bases; junction bases not matched to a gene: 11. The CDR3 has 14 amino acids. Germline V gene data show CDR1 as SGHNT and CDR2 as YYREEE (reference sequence). The CDR3 is CASSPRQGGGGYTF. CDR3 DNA: TGTGCCAGCAGCCCCCGACAGGGAGGTGGAGGCTACACCTTC.

This clone was seen once. V gene TRBV6-6 combines with J gene TRBJ2-3, with 13 positions matching TRBD2. After removal of 2 bases from V and 7 bases from J, the junction contained 6 bases not matched to a gene. CDR3 size: 16 residues. Germline values: CDR1 MNHNY, CDR2 SVGAGI (reference sequence). The CDR3 DNA reads TGTGCCAGCAGTTACAGAGGGACTAGCGGGACAAATACGCAGTATTTT. Encoded protein: CASSYRGTSGTNTQYF.

The chain carries TRBV7-8 and TRBJ1-4; TRBD1 aligns across 7 bases. With V trimmed by 5 bases and J by 5 bases, 14 bases remained unmatched. Germline CDR1 is SGHVS and CDR2 is FQNEAQ. This CDR3 is 17 amino acids long. The CDR3 reads CASSPLVRDSRNEKLFF. Written as DNA, the CDR3 is TGTGCCAGCAGCCCGCTCGTCCGGGACAGCAGAAATGAAAAACTGTTTTTT. The full variable domain, in which reference TRBV7-8 and TRBJ1-4 provide the parts outside the CDR3, is GAGVSQSPRYKVAKRGQDVALRCDPISGHVSLFWYQQALGQGPEFLTYFQNEAQLDKSGLPSDRFFAERPEGSVSTLKIQRTQQEDSAVYLCASSPLVRDSRNEKLFFGSGTQLSVL.

The sample holds one count of this clone. This chain connects TRBV5-1 to TRBJ2-3; 10 bases fit TRBD2. Trimming removed 3 bases from V and 2 bases from J; junction bases left unmatched: 6. The CDR3 covers 16 residues. The germline V gene encodes CDR1 SGHRS and CDR2 YFSETQ. The CDR3 DNA reads TGCGCCAGCAGCTCACTAGCGGGGAGGGACACAGATACGCAGTATTTT. Translated, it gives CASSSLAGRDTDTQYF.

The chain is built from TRBV5-6 and TRBJ2-7; perhaps TRBD1 as D (5 bases). With 2 bases removed from V and 3 bases from J, the gap between germline ends came to 9 bases. CDR3 length equals 13 residues. Germline V lookup: CDR1 SGHDT, CDR2 YYEEEE. The DNA of the CDR3 is TGTGCCAGCAGCTTAAAAACAGGCTACGAGCAGTACTTC. Amino acids: CASSLKTGYEQYF.

The table lists this clone with a few counts. CDR3 in DNA: TGCGCCAGCAGTGAGAGCGGGAGCTCCTACAATGAGCAGTTCTTC. Protein: CASSESGSSYNEQFF. V usage is TRBV10-1 and J usage is TRBJ2-1; 8 nucleotides agree with TRBD2. This CDR3 spans 15 amino acids. Germline assignment: CDR1 WNHNN and CDR2 SYGVQD (reference sequence). V shed 2 bases, J shed 0 bases, and the junction held 0 bases outside the gene matches.

This clone has only one observation. This sequence joins TRBV6-1 and TRBJ2-5, with TRBD2 matching 7 bases. The CDR3 consists of 18 residues. Germline V gene data show CDR1 as MNHNS and CDR2 as SASEGT. Trimming removed 4 bases from V and 5 bases from J; junction bases left unmatched: 19. In DNA form, the CDR3 reads TGTGCCAGCAGTGCCTTCTGGAGGGGAGGGAGCGTAAAGGAGACCCAGTACTTC. Translation: CASSAFWRGGSVKETQYF.

The V and J genes are TRBV27 and TRBJ2-1; TRBD2 aligns across 9 bases. Germline CDR1 is MNHEY and CDR2 is SMNVEV (reference sequence). After removal of 5 bases from V and 4 bases from J, the junction contained 3 bases not matched to a gene. This CDR3 is built from 14 residues. CDR3: CASSRTSEYNEQFF. CDR3 bases: TGTGCCAGCAGTCGGACTAGCGAGTACAATGAGCAGTTCTTC.

The chain combines TRBV9 with TRBJ1-5; TRBD1 is a possible D gene (5 bases). This CDR3 is built from 14 residues. Trimming shortened V by 3 bases and J by 2 bases, and 9 bases separated the two germline ends. Germline lookup yields CDR1 SGDLS and CDR2 YYNGEE. The CDR3 here is CASSAGGGNQPQHF. The CDR3 coding sequence is TGTGCCAGCAGCGCGGGGGGGGGCAATCAGCCCCAGCATTTT.

This chain uses TRBV7-9 with TRBJ1-1; D possibly corresponds to TRBD1 (6 bases). This CDR3 contains 15 residues. Trimming left V 1 base short and J 1 base short, with 10 bases between. Germline values: CDR1 SEHNR, CDR2 FQNEAQ (reference sequence). CDR3 sequence reads: CASSLGSTGNTEAFF. The CDR3 DNA follows: TGTGCCAGCAGCTTAGGCTCGACAGGGAACACTGAAGCTTTCTTT.